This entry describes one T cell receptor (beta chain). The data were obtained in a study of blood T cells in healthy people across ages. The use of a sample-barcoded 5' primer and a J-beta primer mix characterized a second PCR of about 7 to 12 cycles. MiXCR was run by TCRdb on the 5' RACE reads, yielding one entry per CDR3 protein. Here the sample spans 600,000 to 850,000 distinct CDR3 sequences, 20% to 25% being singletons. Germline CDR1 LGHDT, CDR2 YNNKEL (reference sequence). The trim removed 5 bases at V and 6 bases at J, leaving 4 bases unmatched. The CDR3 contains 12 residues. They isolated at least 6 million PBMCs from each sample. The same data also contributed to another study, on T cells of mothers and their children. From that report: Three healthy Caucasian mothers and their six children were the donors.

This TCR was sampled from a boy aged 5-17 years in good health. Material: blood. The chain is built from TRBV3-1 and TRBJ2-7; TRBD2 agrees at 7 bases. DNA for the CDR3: TGTGCCAGCAGCTCGCGGACTAGCGAGCAGTACTTC. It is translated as CASSSRTSEQYF.